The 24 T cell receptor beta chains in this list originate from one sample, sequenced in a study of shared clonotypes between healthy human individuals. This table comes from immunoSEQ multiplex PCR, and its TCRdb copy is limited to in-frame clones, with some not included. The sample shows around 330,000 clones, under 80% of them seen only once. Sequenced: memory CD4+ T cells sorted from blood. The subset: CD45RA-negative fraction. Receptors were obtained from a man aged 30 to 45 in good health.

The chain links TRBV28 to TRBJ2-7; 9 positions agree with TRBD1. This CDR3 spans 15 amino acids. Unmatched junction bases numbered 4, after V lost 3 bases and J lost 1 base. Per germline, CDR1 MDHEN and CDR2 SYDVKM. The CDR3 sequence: CASSLLDRGSYEQYF. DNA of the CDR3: TGTGCCAGCAGTTTGTTGGACAGGGGTTCCTACGAGCAGTACTTC.

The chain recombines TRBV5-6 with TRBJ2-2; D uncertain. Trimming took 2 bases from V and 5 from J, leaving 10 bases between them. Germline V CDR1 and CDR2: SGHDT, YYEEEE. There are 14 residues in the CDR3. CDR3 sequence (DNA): TGTGCCAGCAGCTTAGGGATTTTGACCGGGGAGCTGTTTTTT. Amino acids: CASSLGILTGELFF.

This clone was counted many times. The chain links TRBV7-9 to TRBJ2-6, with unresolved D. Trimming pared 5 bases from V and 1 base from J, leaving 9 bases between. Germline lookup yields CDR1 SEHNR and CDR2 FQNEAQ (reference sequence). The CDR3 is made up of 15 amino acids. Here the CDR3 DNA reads TGTGCCAGCAGCGTGCTAGGATCTGGGGCCAACGTCCTGACTTTC. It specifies CASSVLGSGANVLTF.

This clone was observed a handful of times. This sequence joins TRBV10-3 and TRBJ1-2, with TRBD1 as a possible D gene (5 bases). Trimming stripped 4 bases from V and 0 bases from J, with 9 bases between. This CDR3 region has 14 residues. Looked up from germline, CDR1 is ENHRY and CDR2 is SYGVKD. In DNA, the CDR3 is TGTGCCATCAGTGGTACGGGGCCTAACTATGGCTACACCTTC. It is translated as CAISGTGPNYGYTF.

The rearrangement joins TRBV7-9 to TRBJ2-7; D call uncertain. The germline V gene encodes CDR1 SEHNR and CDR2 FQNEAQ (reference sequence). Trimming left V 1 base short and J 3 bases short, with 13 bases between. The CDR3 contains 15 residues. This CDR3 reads CASSLEGTPLYEQYF. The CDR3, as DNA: TGTGCCAGCAGCTTAGAGGGAACCCCCCTCTACGAGCAGTACTTC.

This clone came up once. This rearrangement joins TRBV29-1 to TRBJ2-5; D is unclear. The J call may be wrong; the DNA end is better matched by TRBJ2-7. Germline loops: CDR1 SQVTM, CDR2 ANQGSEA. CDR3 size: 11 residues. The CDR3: CSVASSYEQYF. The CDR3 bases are TGCAGCGTCGCGTCATCCTACGAGCAGTACTTC.

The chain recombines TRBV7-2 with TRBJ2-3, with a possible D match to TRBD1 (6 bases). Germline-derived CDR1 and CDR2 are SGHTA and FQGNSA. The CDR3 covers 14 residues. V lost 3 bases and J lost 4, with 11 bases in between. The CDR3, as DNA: TGTGCCAGCAGCTTCGGACAGCCTTCAGATACGCAGTATTTT. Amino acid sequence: CASSFGQPSDTQYF.

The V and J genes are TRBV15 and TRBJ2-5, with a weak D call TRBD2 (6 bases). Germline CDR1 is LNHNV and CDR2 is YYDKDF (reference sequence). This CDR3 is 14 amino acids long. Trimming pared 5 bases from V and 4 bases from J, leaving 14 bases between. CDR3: CATSSLGDSETQYF. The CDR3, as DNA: TGTGCCACCAGCTCCTTAGGGGACTCAGAGACCCAGTACTTC. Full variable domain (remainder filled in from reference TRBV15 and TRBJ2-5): DAMVIQNPRYQVTQFGKPVTLSCSQTLNHNVMYWYQQKSSQAPKLLFHYYDKDFNNEADTPDNFQSRRPNTSFCFLDIRSPGLGDTAMYLCATSSLGDSETQYFGPGTRLLVL.

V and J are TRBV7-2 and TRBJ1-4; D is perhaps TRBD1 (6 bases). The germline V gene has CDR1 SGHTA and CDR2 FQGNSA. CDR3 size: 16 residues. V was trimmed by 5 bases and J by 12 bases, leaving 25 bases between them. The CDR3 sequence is CASSTAAGTRMKELFF. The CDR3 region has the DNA TGTGCCAGCAGCACCGCCGCCGGGACAAGAATGAAAGAACTGTTTTTT.

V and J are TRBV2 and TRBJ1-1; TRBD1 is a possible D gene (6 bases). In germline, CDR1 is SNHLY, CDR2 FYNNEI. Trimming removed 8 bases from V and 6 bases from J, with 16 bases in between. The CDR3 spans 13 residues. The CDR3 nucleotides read TGTGCCAGCCAACTCGAGGAGGGGGCTGAAGCTTTCTTT. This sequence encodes CASQLEEGAEAFF.

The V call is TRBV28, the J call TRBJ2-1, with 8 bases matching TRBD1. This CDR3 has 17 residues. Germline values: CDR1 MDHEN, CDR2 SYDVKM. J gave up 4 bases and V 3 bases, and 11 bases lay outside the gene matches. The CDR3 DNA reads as TGTGCCAGCAGTTTCCGCCGGACAGGGAACCCTTACAATGAGCAGTTCTTC. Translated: CASSFRRTGNPYNEQFF. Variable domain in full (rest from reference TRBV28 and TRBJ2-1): DVKVTQSSRYLVKRTGEKVFLECVQDMDHENMFWYRQDPGLGLRLIYFSYDVKMKEKGDIPEGYSVSREKKERFSLILESASTNQTSMYLCASSFRRTGNPYNEQFFGPGTRLTVL.

The CDR3 spells CASSIQTEYHYGYTF. CDR3 in DNA: TGTGCCAGCAGCATTCAGACAGAGTATCACTATGGCTACACCTTC. This chain links TRBV5-6 with TRBJ1-2, with D perhaps matching TRBD1 (5 bases). Trimming took off 4 bases at V and 3 bases at J, with 16 bases between the two ends. CDR1 is SGHDT, CDR2 YYEEEE, per germline. This CDR3 region has 15 residues.

Written as DNA, the CDR3 is TGTGCCAGCAGTTTAACTCACAGGGATGGCTACACCTTC. Amino acid sequence: CASSLTHRDGYTF. The V call is TRBV27, the J call TRBJ1-2, with D perhaps TRBD1 (6 bases). Trimming shortened V by 2 bases and J by 6 bases, and 10 bases separated the two germline ends. The CDR3 runs to 13 residues. Germline CDR1 is MNHEY and CDR2 is SMNVEV (reference sequence).

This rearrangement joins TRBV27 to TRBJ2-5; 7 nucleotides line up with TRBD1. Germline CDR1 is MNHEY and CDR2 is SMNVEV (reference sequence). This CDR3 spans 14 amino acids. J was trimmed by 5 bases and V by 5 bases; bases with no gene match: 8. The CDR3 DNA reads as TGTGCCAGCAGTGCCGGGACAGTCACGGAGACCCAGTACTTC. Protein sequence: CASSAGTVTETQYF.

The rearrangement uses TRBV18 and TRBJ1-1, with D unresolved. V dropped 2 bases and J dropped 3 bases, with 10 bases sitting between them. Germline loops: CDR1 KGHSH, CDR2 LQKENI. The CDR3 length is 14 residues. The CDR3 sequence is CASSPRISDTEAFF. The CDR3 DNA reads TGTGCCAGCTCACCAAGGATATCGGACACTGAAGCTTTCTTT.

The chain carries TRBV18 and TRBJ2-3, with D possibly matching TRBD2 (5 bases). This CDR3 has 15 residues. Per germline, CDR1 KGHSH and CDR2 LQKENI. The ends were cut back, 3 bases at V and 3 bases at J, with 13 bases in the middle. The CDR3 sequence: CASSPPGWETDTQYF. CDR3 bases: TGTGCCAGCTCACCCCCAGGTTGGGAGACAGATACGCAGTATTTT.

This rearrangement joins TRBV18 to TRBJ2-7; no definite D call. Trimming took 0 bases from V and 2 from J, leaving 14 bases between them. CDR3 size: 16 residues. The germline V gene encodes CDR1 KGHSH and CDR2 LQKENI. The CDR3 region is CASSPPPTKRPYEQYF. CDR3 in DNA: TGTGCCAGCTCACCACCTCCCACAAAAAGACCCTACGAGCAGTACTTC.

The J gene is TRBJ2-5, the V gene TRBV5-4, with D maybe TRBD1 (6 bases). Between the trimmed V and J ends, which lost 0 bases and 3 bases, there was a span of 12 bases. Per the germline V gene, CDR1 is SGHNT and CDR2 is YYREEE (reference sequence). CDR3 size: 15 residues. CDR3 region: CASSLAGEGEETQYF. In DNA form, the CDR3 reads TGTGCCAGCAGCTTGGCTGGTGAGGGGGAAGAGACCCAGTACTTC.

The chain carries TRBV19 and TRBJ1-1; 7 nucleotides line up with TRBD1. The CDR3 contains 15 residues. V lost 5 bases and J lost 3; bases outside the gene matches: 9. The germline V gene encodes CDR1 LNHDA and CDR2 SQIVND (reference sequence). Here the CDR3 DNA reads TGTGCCAGTAGTCTCTTGACAGGGCTAGACACTGAAGCTTTCTTT. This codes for CASSLLTGLDTEAFF.

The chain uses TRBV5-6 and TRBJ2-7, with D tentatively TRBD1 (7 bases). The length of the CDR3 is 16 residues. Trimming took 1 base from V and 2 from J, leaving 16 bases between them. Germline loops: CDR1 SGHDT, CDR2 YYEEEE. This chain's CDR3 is CASSLWGDSPAYEQYF. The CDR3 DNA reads TGTGCCAGCAGCTTGTGGGGGGACAGTCCAGCCTACGAGCAGTACTTC.

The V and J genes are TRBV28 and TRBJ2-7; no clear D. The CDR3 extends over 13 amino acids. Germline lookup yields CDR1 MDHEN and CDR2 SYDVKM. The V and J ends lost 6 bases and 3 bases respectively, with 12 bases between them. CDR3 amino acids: CASSHDMYYEQYF. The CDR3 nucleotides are TGTGCCAGCAGCCATGATATGTACTACGAGCAGTACTTC.

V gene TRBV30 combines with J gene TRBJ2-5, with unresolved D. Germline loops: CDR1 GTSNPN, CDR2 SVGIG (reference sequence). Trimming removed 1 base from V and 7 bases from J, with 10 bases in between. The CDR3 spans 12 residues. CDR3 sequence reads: CAWSAPGGTQYF. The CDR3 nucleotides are TGTGCCTGGAGTGCCCCCGGCGGGACCCAGTACTTC. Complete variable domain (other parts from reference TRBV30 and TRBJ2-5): SQTIHQWPATLVQPVGSPLSLECTVEGTSNPNLYWYRQAAGRGLQLLFYSVGIGQISSEVPQNLSASRPQDRQFILSSKKLLLSDSGFYLCAWSAPGGTQYFGPGTRLLVL.

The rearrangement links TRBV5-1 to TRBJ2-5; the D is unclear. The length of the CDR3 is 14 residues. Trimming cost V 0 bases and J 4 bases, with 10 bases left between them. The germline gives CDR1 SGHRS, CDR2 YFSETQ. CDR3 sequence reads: CASSLVTIGETQYF. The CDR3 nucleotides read TGCGCCAGCAGCTTGGTCACAATCGGAGAGACCCAGTACTTC.

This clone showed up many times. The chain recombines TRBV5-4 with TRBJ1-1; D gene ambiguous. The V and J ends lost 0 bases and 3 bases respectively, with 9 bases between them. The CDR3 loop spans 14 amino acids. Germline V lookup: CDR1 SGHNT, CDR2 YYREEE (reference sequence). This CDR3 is CASSLGRGDTEAFF. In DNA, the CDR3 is TGTGCCAGCAGCTTGGGACGCGGAGACACTGAAGCTTTCTTT.